The 14 T cell receptor beta chains below all came from one sample that was sequenced in a study of Tregs in tolerant kidney transplant recipients. Generated by immunoSEQ multiplex PCR, the TCRdb table keeps only in-frame clones and is missing some. The sample has more than 15,000 clones; approximately 92% are singletons. The sample comprised CD8+ T cells from blood. Receptor source: a human donor in good health.

V usage is TRBV6-1 and J usage is TRBJ2-7, with D unresolved. V was shortened by 6 bases and J by 2 bases, with 11 bases between the two germline ends. The CDR3 contains 13 residues. CDR1 and CDR2 from the germline V gene are MNHNS and SASEGT. CDR3 DNA sequence: TGTGCCAGCAGCCCAAATACAGCCTACGAGCAGTACTTC. As protein: CASSPNTAYEQYF.

This sequence joins TRBV5-1 and TRBJ1-2, with D perhaps matching TRBD1 (6 bases). V lost 5 bases and J 2 bases, leaving 16 bases between the germline ends. This CDR3 contains 15 residues. Germline V gene lookup returns CDR1 SGHRS and CDR2 YFSETQ. The CDR3 DNA reads TGCGCCAGCAGTCCGGCACAGGGAAGCAACTATGGCTACACCTTC. Translating it yields CASSPAQGSNYGYTF.

This chain links TRBV7-9 with TRBJ2-2, with D perhaps TRBD2 (6 bases). Trimming left V 3 bases short and J 4 bases short, with 9 bases between. Germline V gene lookup returns CDR1 SEHNR and CDR2 FQNEAQ (reference sequence). The CDR3 runs to 14 residues. The CDR3 region is CASSFGGFTGELFF. The CDR3 DNA follows: TGTGCCAGCAGCTTCGGAGGGTTCACCGGGGAGCTGTTTTTT.

V and J are TRBV7-3 and TRBJ2-5, with D possibly TRBD2 on 5 matching bases. This CDR3 spans 14 amino acids. V shed 1 base and J shed 9 bases, with 15 bases lying between them. Germline loops: CDR1 SGHTA, CDR2 FQGTGA. CDR3 DNA: TGTGCCAGCAGCTTAATAGGTGGTCCCGGGGCCCAGTACTTC. Its protein is CASSLIGGPGAQYF.

This chain joins TRBV15 and TRBJ1-1; 8 positions agree with TRBD1. Germline CDR1 and CDR2: LNHNV and YYDKDF (reference sequence). CDR3 length: 15 amino acids. V was clipped by 0 bases and J by 3 bases; unmatched bases: 3. This CDR3 reads CATSRDDRGYTEAFF. CDR3 in DNA: TGTGCCACCAGCAGAGATGACAGGGGTTACACTGAAGCTTTCTTT.

A few counts support this clone. V and J are TRBV27 and TRBJ2-2; 10 bases fit TRBD1. Germline V lookup: CDR1 MNHEY, CDR2 SMNVEV (reference sequence). The CDR3 covers 14 residues. With V trimmed by 3 bases and J by 8 bases, 3 bases remained unmatched. The CDR3 region is CASSLTGGWGELFF. CDR3 DNA sequence: TGTGCCAGCAGTTTGACAGGGGGCTGGGGGGAGCTGTTTTTT.

The chain has TRBV29-1 and TRBJ1-2; 8 bases fit TRBD1. J lost 1 base, V lost 4 bases, and 11 bases had no gene match. The CDR3 covers 16 residues. Germline CDR1 and CDR2: SQVTM and ANQGSEA. This CDR3 is CSVVETGEWDNYGYTF. The CDR3 region has the DNA TGCAGCGTTGTGGAGACAGGGGAGTGGGATAACTATGGCTACACCTTC.

This rearrangement joins TRBV7-9 to TRBJ1-6; a weak D match, TRBD1 (5 bases). Germline CDR1 reads SEHNR; CDR2 reads FQNEAQ (reference sequence). The CDR3 has 15 amino acids. Deletions cut 1 base from V and 6 bases from J, with 10 bases between. The CDR3 nucleotides are TGTGCCAGCAGCTTAGGGGGACCTCTTAATTCACCCCTCCACTTT. This encodes CASSLGGPLNSPLHF.

As for this clone: Just one base apart from a much larger clone, this may be a read error. This chain links TRBV7-2 with TRBJ2-7, with TRBD2 identical over 7 bases. The CDR3 is 15 residues long. Germline V CDR1 and CDR2: SGHTA, FQGNSA. V lost 1 base and J lost 2; bases outside the gene matches: 5. CDR3 sequence: CASSLGAGSTYEQYF. In nucleotides, the CDR3 is TGTGCCAGCAGCTTAGGAGCGGGGTCCACCTACGAGCAGTACTTC.

The rearrangement uses TRBV27 and TRBJ1-5, with 8 bases that match TRBD1. CDR3 size: 16 residues. V was pared by 3 bases and J by 7 bases, with 11 bases of the junction left unmatched. Germline CDR1 is MNHEY and CDR2 is SMNVEV (reference sequence). The CDR3 sequence is CASSLFPGGGGQPQHF. As DNA, the CDR3 is TGTGCCAGCAGTTTGTTTCCAGGGGGCGGAGGACAGCCCCAGCATTTT.

The CDR3 sequence: CASSYSPNTQYF. In nucleotides, the CDR3 is TGTGCCAGCAGTTACTCGCCTAATACGCAGTATTTT. The chain joins TRBV6-6 to TRBJ2-3, with D unclear. The CDR3 loop spans 12 amino acids. Germline V CDR1 and CDR2: MNHNY, SVGAGI (reference sequence). V lost 0 bases to trimming and J lost 7 bases, with 5 bases between them.

V is TRBV14 and J is TRBJ1-6; 9 bases are shared with TRBD1. V dropped 2 bases and J dropped 9; count of bases not matched to a gene: 5. The CDR3 runs 15 residues. Germline CDR1 reads SGHDN; CDR2 reads FVKESK. In DNA form, the CDR3 reads TGTGCCAGCAGCCAAACCGGGACAGGGACTTCACCCCTCCACTTT. Its translation is CASSQTGTGTSPLHF. The whole variable domain, remainder taken from reference TRBV14 and TRBJ1-6, is EAGVTQFPSHSVIEKGQTVTLRCDPISGHDNLYWYRRVMGKEIKFLLHFVKESKQDESGMPNNRFLAERTGGTYSTLKVQPAELEDSGVYFCASSQTGTGTSPLHFGNGTRLTVT.

J is TRBJ1-4 and V is TRBV14; no firm D call. This CDR3 has 17 residues. The germline V gene encodes CDR1 SGHDN and CDR2 FVKESK. V was shortened by 0 bases and J by 8 bases, with 19 bases between the two germline ends. The CDR3, as DNA: TGTGCCAGCAGCCAAGACCTCGCCGGGTCAATACGGGAAAAACTGTTTTTT. Translation: CASSQDLAGSIREKLFF.

This rearrangement joins TRBV5-6 to TRBJ1-2, with no clear D. Per germline, CDR1 SGHDT and CDR2 YYEEEE. CDR3 length: 14 residues. The ends were cut back, 1 base at V and 6 bases at J, with 13 bases in the middle. The CDR3 nucleotides read TGTGCCAGCAGCTTGCGTGACCCACTAGATGGCTACACCTTC. This encodes CASSLRDPLDGYTF.